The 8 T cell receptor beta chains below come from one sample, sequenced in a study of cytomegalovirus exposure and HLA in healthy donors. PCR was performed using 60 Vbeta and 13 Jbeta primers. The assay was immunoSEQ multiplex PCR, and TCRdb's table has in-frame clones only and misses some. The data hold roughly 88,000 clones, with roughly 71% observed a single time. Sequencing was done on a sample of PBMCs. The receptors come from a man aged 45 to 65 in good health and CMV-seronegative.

CDR3 sequence: CASSPQGPLDYGYTF. CDR3 sequence (DNA): TGTGCCAGCAGCCCACAGGGGCCCCTTGACTATGGCTACACCTTC. The genes are TRBV7-3 and TRBJ1-2; TRBD1 matches 7 bases. CDR1 is SGHTA and CDR2 is FQGTGA in the germline V gene. Germline trimming cut 5 bases from V and 3 bases from J; bases unmatched to any gene: 9. The CDR3 covers 15 residues.

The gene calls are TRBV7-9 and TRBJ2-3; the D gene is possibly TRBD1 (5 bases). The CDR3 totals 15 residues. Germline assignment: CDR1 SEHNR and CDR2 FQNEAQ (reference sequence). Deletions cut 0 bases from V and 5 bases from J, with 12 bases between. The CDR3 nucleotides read TGTGCCAGCAGCTTAGCGGTAGGGGCGCAAGATACGCAGTATTTT. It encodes CASSLAVGAQDTQYF.

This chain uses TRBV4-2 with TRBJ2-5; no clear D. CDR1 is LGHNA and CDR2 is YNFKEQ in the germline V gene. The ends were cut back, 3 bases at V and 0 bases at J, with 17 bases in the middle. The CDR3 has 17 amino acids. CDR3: CASSQSGDSRYQETQYF. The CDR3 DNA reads TGTGCCAGCAGCCAGTCCGGAGACTCGCGTTACCAAGAGACCCAGTACTTC.

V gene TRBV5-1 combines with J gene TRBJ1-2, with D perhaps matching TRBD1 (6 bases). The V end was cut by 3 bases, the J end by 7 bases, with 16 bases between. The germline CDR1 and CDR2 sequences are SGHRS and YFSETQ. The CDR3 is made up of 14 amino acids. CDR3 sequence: CASSSTPDSRGYTF. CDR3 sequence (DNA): TGCGCCAGCAGCTCAACCCCGGACAGCCGTGGCTACACCTTC.

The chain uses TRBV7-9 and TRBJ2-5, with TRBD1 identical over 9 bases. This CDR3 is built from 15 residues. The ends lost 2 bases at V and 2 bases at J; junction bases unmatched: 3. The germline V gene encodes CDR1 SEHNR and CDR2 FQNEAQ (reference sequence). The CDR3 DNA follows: TGTGCCAGCAGCTTAATGGGACAGGGACAAGAGACCCAGTACTTC. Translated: CASSLMGQGQETQYF.

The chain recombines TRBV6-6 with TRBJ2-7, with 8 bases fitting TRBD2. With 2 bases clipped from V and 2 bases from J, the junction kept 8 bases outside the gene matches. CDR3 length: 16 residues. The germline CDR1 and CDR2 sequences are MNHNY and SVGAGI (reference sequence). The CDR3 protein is CASSYGGLVNAYEQYV. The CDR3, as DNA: TGTGCCAGCAGTTACGGGGGACTAGTTAACGCCTACGAGCAGTACGTC.

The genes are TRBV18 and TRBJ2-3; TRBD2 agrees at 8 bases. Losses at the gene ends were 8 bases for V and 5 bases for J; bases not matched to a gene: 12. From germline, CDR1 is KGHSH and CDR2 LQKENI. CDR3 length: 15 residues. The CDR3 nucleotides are TGTGCCAGCACTACGGAGCGGGGGTTTGGAGATACGCAGTATTTT. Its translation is CASTTERGFGDTQYF.

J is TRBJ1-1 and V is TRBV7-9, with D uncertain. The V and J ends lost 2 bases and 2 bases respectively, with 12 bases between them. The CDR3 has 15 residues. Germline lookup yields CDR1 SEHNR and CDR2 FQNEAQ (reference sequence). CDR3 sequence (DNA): TGTGCCAGCAGCTTATACCCGGCAGGAAACACTGAAGCTTTCTTT. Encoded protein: CASSLYPAGNTEAFF.